The text below deals with one TCR beta chain. From germline, CDR1 is SGDLS and CDR2 YYNGEE. V dropped 0 bases and J dropped 5 bases, with 8 bases sitting between them. The CDR3 runs to 13 residues. Authors' data handling: Amplified reference gene primers provided the basis for estimating nucleated cell counts. Sequencing was performed with immunoSEQ multiplex PCR; in TCRdb, only in-frame clones are kept and a portion is missing. That table is the source of V, J and clone size, and D and trimming were worked out from the DNA. The sample comprises roughly 290,000 clones, roughly 88% of which are singletons, and approximately 0.94% rests with the top ten. The data derive from a study of blood T cell repertoires in COVID-19. The overall study: The cDNA or gDNA used as material had been derived from T cells, B-cell-depleted T cells, or PBMCs.

Enrolment of Seattle patients took place during active infection, and they were followed longitudinally. This receptor was obtained from a human donor with COVID-19, enrolled during active disease. The donor label of this sample is uncertain. The sequenced sample was peripheral blood. The V and J genes are TRBV9 and TRBJ2-5; D might be TRBD2 (5 bases). CDR3 bases: TGTGCCAGCAGCGTAGATACGGGGGAGACCCAGTACTTC. This gives the protein CASSVDTGETQYF.